This record covers a single TCR beta chain. TCRdb processed the 5' RACE reads anew with MiXCR; each CDR3 protein has one entry. The sample has 300,000 to 400,000 distinct CDR3 sequences, about 28% seen once. This specimen belongs to a study of identical twins' blood T cells. The receptor was isolated from a woman between 18 and 55 years old in good health. Input material: PBMCs.

This chain's CDR3 is CSALDRNWPGARSFF. CDR3 DNA sequence: TGCAGTGCTCTGGATAGAAATTGGCCCGGAGCGCGATCTTTCTTT. V and J are TRBV20-1 and TRBJ1-1; no reliable D call. V lost 5 bases to trimming and J lost 12 bases, with 28 bases between them. The CDR3 spans 15 residues. CDR1 and CDR2 (germline): DFQATT, SNEGSKA (reference sequence).